Below are 29 T cell receptor beta chains sequenced from a single sample in a study of identical twins. TCRdb reprocessed the 5' RACE reads with MiXCR, giving one entry per CDR3 protein. The sample holds 200,000 to 300,000 distinct CDR3 sequences, roughly 7% seen once. This sample also belongs to another study, concerning yellow fever vaccine responses in identical twins.

Material: memory (CD45RO+) T cells sorted from blood. These receptors came from a woman aged 18-29 years in good health.

This clonotype came up a few times. V usage is TRBV29-1 and J usage is TRBJ1-2; D is ambiguous. Germline CDR1 and CDR2: SQVTM and ANQGSEA. This CDR3 is 10 amino acids long. Trimming left V 7 bases short and J 6 bases short, with 9 bases between. This CDR3 is CSGWMDGYTF. The CDR3 DNA reads as TGCAGCGGGTGGATGGATGGCTACACCTTC.

This clonotype has a handful of counts. The chain employs TRBV19 and TRBJ2-7; 8 positions match TRBD1. Germline V gene lookup returns CDR1 LNHDA and CDR2 SQIVND (reference sequence). V trimming: 5 bases; J trimming: 2 bases; junction bases outside the gene matches: 5. CDR3 length equals 14 residues. The CDR3 nucleotides are TGTGCCAGTAGTCCAACGGACAGGGCCTACGAGCAGTACTTC. Its translation: CASSPTDRAYEQYF.

This clonotype showed up many times. In nucleotides, the CDR3 is TGTGCCAGCAGTTTACTTCCAAGCGCCCTATACAATGAGCAGTTCTTC. Translated, it gives CASSLLPSALYNEQFF. The chain recombines TRBV27 with TRBJ2-1, with D hard to call. V lost 2 bases and J 4 bases, leaving 15 bases between the germline ends. This CDR3 region has 16 residues. The germline CDR1 and CDR2 sequences are MNHEY and SMNVEV (reference sequence).

This clonotype was found many times. The chain links TRBV14 to TRBJ1-1; D unclear. The CDR3 covers 11 residues. Trimming took 1 base from V and 5 from J, leaving 2 bases between them. CDR1 is SGHDN and CDR2 is FVKESK in the germline V gene. The CDR3 nucleotides read TGTGCCAGCAGCCAAGTGACTGAAGCTTTCTTT. This codes for CASSQVTEAFF.

The J gene is TRBJ1-4, the V gene TRBV20-1, with 7 bases identical to TRBD1. The junction had 4 bases not matched to a gene; V was cut back by 1 base and J by 5 bases. The CDR3 is 14 amino acids. CDR1 and CDR2 from the germline V gene are DFQATT and SNEGSKA (reference sequence). This CDR3 reads CSARAGTVNEKLFF. The CDR3 DNA reads TGCAGTGCTAGAGCCGGGACAGTCAATGAAAAACTGTTTTTT.

In this sample, this clonotype turned up many times. The CDR3: CASSLGSMNTEAFF. The CDR3 DNA reads as TGTGCCAGCAGCCTGGGCAGTATGAACACTGAAGCTTTCTTT. This sequence joins TRBV14 and TRBJ1-1; D unresolved. V shed 4 bases and J shed 0 bases, with 9 bases lying between them. The CDR3 runs 14 residues. CDR1 is SGHDN, CDR2 FVKESK, per germline.

Remarks on this clonotype: Given a much more abundant clone one base away, this may be a read error. The rearrangement links TRBV29-1 to TRBJ2-3, with D perhaps matching TRBD1 (6 bases). CDR3 length: 15 residues. Germline loops: CDR1 SQVTM, CDR2 ANQGSEA. Between the trimmed V and J ends, which lost 4 bases and 4 bases, there was a span of 18 bases. This chain's CDR3 is CSVGKNTGLADTQYF. In nucleotides, the CDR3 is TGCAGCGTTGGAAAAAATACAGGGTTGGCAGATACGCAGTATTTT.

This clonotype came up a few times. V is TRBV5-5 and J is TRBJ2-7; no definite D call. CDR3 size: 17 residues. Trimming shortened V by 4 bases and J by 0 bases, and 20 bases separated the two germline ends. Germline CDR1 SGHKS, CDR2 YYEKEE (reference sequence). This chain's CDR3 is CASSPYELRGSSYEQYF. The CDR3 DNA follows: TGTGCCAGCAGCCCATACGAGCTACGCGGAAGCTCCTACGAGCAGTACTTC.

The sample holds many counts of this clonotype. The gene calls are TRBV5-1 and TRBJ2-1; D may be TRBD1 (6 bases). The CDR3 sequence is 15 residues long. V lost 4 bases and J 4 bases, leaving 15 bases between the germline ends. CDR1 and CDR2 from the germline V gene are SGHRS and YFSETQ. The CDR3 nucleotides are TGCGCCAGCAGCCCGACAGGCACAGGTTACAATGAGCAGTTCTTC. Protein: CASSPTGTGYNEQFF. The full variable domain, in which reference TRBV5-1 and TRBJ2-1 provide the parts outside the CDR3, is KAGVTQTPRYLIKTRGQQVTLSCSPISGHRSVSWYQQTPGQGLQFLFEYFSETQRNKGNFPGRFSGRQFSNSRSEMNVSTLELGDSALYLCASSPTGTGYNEQFFGPGTRLTVL.

This clonotype came up many times. The genes are TRBV5-1 and TRBJ1-4; possibly TRBD1 for D (5 bases). This CDR3 spans 13 amino acids. V was trimmed by 4 bases and J by 4 bases, leaving 8 bases between them. CDR1 SGHRS and CDR2 YFSETQ come from the germline V gene. CDR3 DNA: TGCGCCAGCAGCCTCAGGGTTAATGAAAAACTGTTTTTT. Its protein product is CASSLRVNEKLFF.

The chain uses TRBV5-4 and TRBJ2-1; D could derive from TRBD1 or TRBD2 (5 bases each). V lost 9 bases, J lost 8 bases, and 15 bases lay in between. The germline V gene encodes CDR1 SGHNT and CDR2 YYREEE (reference sequence). CDR3 length: 12 amino acids. The CDR3 protein is CATSVMGDEQFF. CDR3 nucleotides: TGTGCCACCTCGGTAATGGGGGATGAGCAGTTCTTC.

The genes are TRBV28 and TRBJ1-5, with D perhaps matching TRBD1 (5 bases). The germline gives CDR1 MDHEN, CDR2 SYDVKM. This CDR3 has 16 amino acids. The ends were cut back, 4 bases at V and 2 bases at J, with 15 bases in the middle. CDR3 sequence (DNA): TGTGCCAGCAGTTACACCGCCCTGGGGGGCAATCAGCCCCAGCATTTT. Amino acid sequence: CASSYTALGGNQPQHF.

V usage is TRBV9 and J usage is TRBJ2-1; 7 bases match TRBD2. J lost 0 bases, V lost 0 bases, and 3 bases had no gene match. The CDR3 sequence is 16 residues long. The germline gives CDR1 SGDLS, CDR2 YYNGEE. This CDR3 reads CASSVVGGSSYNEQFF. In DNA form, the CDR3 reads TGTGCCAGCAGCGTAGTAGGCGGGAGCTCCTACAATGAGCAGTTCTTC. The full variable domain, in which reference TRBV9 and TRBJ2-1 provide the parts outside the CDR3, is DSGVTQTPKHLITATGQRVTLRCSPRSGDLSVYWYQQSLDQGLQFLIQYYNGEERAKGNILERFSAQQFPDLHSELNLSSLELGDSALYFCASSVVGGSSYNEQFFGPGTRLTVL.

This clonotype was detected many times. V gene TRBV3-1 combines with J gene TRBJ2-1, with 7 bases that match TRBD1. This CDR3 is built from 15 residues. V dropped 5 bases and J dropped 7; count of bases not matched to a gene: 11. Germline V lookup: CDR1 LGHDT, CDR2 YNNKEL (reference sequence). The CDR3 loop reads CASSETRQGTNEQFF. CDR3 nucleotide sequence: TGTGCCAGCAGCGAAACCCGACAGGGTACGAATGAGCAGTTCTTC.

The sample holds many counts of this clonotype. The V gene is TRBV25-1, the J gene TRBJ1-2, with D maybe TRBD1 (5 bases). The V end lost 6 bases, the J end lost 5 bases, and 13 bases lay between the germline ends. This CDR3 is 13 amino acids long. Per the germline V gene, CDR1 is MGHDK and CDR2 is SYGVNS. CDR3 protein: CASRPQEWYGYTF. The CDR3 DNA reads as TGTGCCAGCAGACCACAGGAATGGTATGGCTACACCTTC.

This clonotype has at least ten counts. The chain employs TRBV28 and TRBJ1-5; D may be TRBD1 (5 bases). Germline CDR1 MDHEN, CDR2 SYDVKM. V was clipped by 5 bases and J by 0 bases, with 11 bases between them. The CDR3 consists of 15 residues. CDR3: CASSGTQYSNQPQHF. CDR3 in DNA: TGTGCCAGCAGTGGGACGCAATATAGCAATCAGCCCCAGCATTTT.

This clonotype was detected a few times. The chain has TRBV20-1 and TRBJ2-1; 7 nucleotides match TRBD2. The V gene end was trimmed by 6 bases and the J gene end by 4 bases; junction bases not matched to a gene: 18. Germline V gene lookup returns CDR1 DFQATT and CDR2 SNEGSKA (reference sequence). This CDR3 is 17 amino acids long. The CDR3 spells CSALTTLVRGLYNEQFF. CDR3 DNA sequence: TGCAGTGCCCTCACTACCCTAGTCCGGGGACTATACAATGAGCAGTTCTTC.

This clonotype was picked up one time. The V gene is TRBV6-2 or TRBV6-3, the J gene TRBJ2-6; TRBD1 agrees at 7 bases. The CDR3 is 15 residues long. Per germline, CDR1 MNHEY and CDR2 SVGEGT. V was pared by 7 bases and J by 2 bases, with 5 bases of the junction left unmatched. CDR3 region: CASKVTGPGANVLTF. The CDR3 DNA reads TGTGCCAGCAAGGTGACAGGGCCTGGGGCCAACGTCCTGACTTTC.

At least ten counts were recorded for this clonotype. The V call is TRBV4-1, the J call TRBJ2-2; 9 positions agree with TRBD2. V gave up 5 bases and J gave up 0 bases; unmatched junction bases: 16. This CDR3 has 20 residues. Germline CDR1 is MGHRA and CDR2 is YSYEKL. As DNA, the CDR3 is TGCGCCAGCAGCTTTCCGGGACTAGCTGTGGGGGGAGCGAACACCGGGGAGCTGTTTTTT. This gives the protein CASSFPGLAVGGANTGELFF.

This clonotype was detected ten times or more. V usage is TRBV10-3 and J usage is TRBJ2-1, with 7 bases aligning to TRBD2. J was trimmed by 9 bases and V by 4 bases; bases with no gene match: 9. There are 14 residues in the CDR3. Germline lookup yields CDR1 ENHRY and CDR2 SYGVKD. The CDR3, as DNA: TGTGCCATCAGTGGCGGACTAGGTCGAGGTGAGCAGTTCTTC. Protein product: CAISGGLGRGEQFF.

In this sample, this clonotype turned up many times. V and J are TRBV20-1 and TRBJ2-4, with D possibly being TRBD1 (5 bases). Germline V gene data show CDR1 as DFQATT and CDR2 as SNEGSKA (reference sequence). Between the trimmed V and J ends, which lost 5 bases and 0 bases, there was a span of 11 bases. This CDR3 has 14 residues. CDR3 sequence (DNA): TGCAGTGCTCAGGGTTACCTAGCCAAAAACATTCAGTACTTC. It codes for CSAQGYLAKNIQYF.

This clonotype was detected a few times. The chain joins TRBV6-1 to TRBJ2-1; TRBD2 is a possible D gene (5 bases). CDR3 length: 16 residues. Germline V gene data show CDR1 as MNHNS and CDR2 as SASEGT. The V end lost 6 bases, the J end lost 2 bases, and 17 bases lay between the germline ends. The CDR3 DNA reads as TGTGCCAGCAGCGCAACCGGGATCTCCCCCTACAATGAGCAGTTCTTC. Residues: CASSATGISPYNEQFF.

For the CDR3, the DNA is TGCAGTGCTAGACCCATTACTATATACAATGAGCAGTTCTTC. Translating it yields CSARPITIYNEQFF. The rearrangement links TRBV20-1 to TRBJ2-1, with D hard to call. V lost 2 bases and J 4 bases, leaving 12 bases between the germline ends. The CDR3 length is 14 residues. The germline CDR1 and CDR2 sequences are DFQATT and SNEGSKA (reference sequence).

Many counts were recorded for this clonotype. This sequence joins TRBV14 and TRBJ2-5; D is unclear. V was clipped by 4 bases and J by 0 bases, with 21 bases between them. The CDR3 is 18 amino acids. Germline V gives CDR1 SGHDN, CDR2 FVKESK. CDR3 loop: CASSPKMGVGPYQETQYF. The CDR3 coding sequence is TGTGCCAGCAGCCCCAAGATGGGTGTCGGGCCGTACCAAGAGACCCAGTACTTC.

This chain connects TRBV6-1 to TRBJ2-7; either TRBD1 or TRBD2 may fit D (5 bases each). Between the trimmed V and J ends, which lost 6 bases and 6 bases, there was a span of 15 bases. CDR1 MNHNS and CDR2 SASEGT come from the germline V gene. The CDR3 contains 13 residues. CDR3 DNA sequence: TGTGCCAGCAGACGAGCTGCTGGGGGCGAGCAGTACGTC. Protein sequence: CASRRAAGGEQYV.

This clonotype was observed a few times. The chain employs TRBV3-1 and TRBJ2-1; 12 bases align to TRBD2. Trimming took 8 bases from V and 0 from J; bases not matched to a gene: 17. The germline gives CDR1 LGHDT, CDR2 YNNKEL (reference sequence). This CDR3 contains 20 residues. CDR3 nucleotide sequence: TGTGCCAGCCGTTCTGTGACTAGCGGGGGCCGAACGAGCTCCTACAATGAGCAGTTCTTC. Translated, it gives CASRSVTSGGRTSSYNEQFF.

This clonotype has ten or more counts. The chain has TRBV5-5 and TRBJ2-1; no definite D call. Trimming took off 4 bases at V and 10 bases at J, with 15 bases between the two ends. Looked up from germline, CDR1 is SGHKS and CDR2 is YYEKEE (reference sequence). The CDR3 runs 13 residues. CDR3: CASSLDPLREQFF. In DNA form, the CDR3 reads TGTGCCAGCAGCCTGGACCCGTTAAGGGAGCAGTTCTTC.

This clonotype was found a few times. Here the CDR3 reads CATSATWQDSYGYTF. DNA of the CDR3: TGTGCCACCAGTGCTACTTGGCAGGACTCCTATGGCTACACCTTC. This rearrangement joins TRBV24-1 to TRBJ1-2; D is unresolved. Germline V lookup: CDR1 KGHDR, CDR2 SFDVKD. This CDR3 comprises 15 residues. Trimming stripped 5 bases from V and 4 bases from J, with 16 bases between.

In the case of this clonotype: The germline gene is not matched at one end of the junction; a read error may be the cause. The J gene is TRBJ2-3, the V gene TRBV12-5; perhaps TRBD1 as D (5 bases). Germline CDR1 reads LGHNT; CDR2 reads FRNRAP. The CDR3 is made up of 19 amino acids. CDR3 nucleotide sequence: TGTGCTACTGGTTTGGTATTGTCCTCCGACAGTTTGTGGACAGATACGCAGTATTTT. Translated, it gives CATGLVLSSDSLWTDTQYF.